Below are 5 T cell receptor beta chains sequenced from a single sample in a study of Ad26.COV2.S vaccination and SARS-CoV-2 variants. Profiled with immunoSEQ multiplex PCR; TCRdb holds only in-frame clones, not every one. The sample lists roughly 300,000 clones; about 88% were seen once. The treatment: 15 to 20 received Ad26.COV2.S at low or high dose, single or two shots; several received placebo; per-sample allocation not given. The samples date from day 63 after the first vaccine or placebo injection. This material consisted of peripheral blood, taken in a trial of Ad26.COV2.S vaccine versus placebo. These receptors originate from a person between 18 and 65 years old who received the Ad26.COV2.S COVID-19 vaccine or a placebo.

The rearrangement joins TRBV27 to TRBJ1-5; D remains unclear. Germline CDR1 MNHEY, CDR2 SMNVEV (reference sequence). CDR3 length: 14 amino acids. Trimming took 1 base from V and 4 from J, leaving 8 bases between them. The CDR3 spells CASSLYRGNQPQHF. CDR3 in DNA: TGTGCCAGCAGTTTATATCGTGGAAATCAGCCCCAGCATTTT.

This clone was picked up one time. The chain joins TRBV18 to TRBJ1-5; D remains unclear. The CDR3 totals 16 residues. The germline V gene has CDR1 KGHSH and CDR2 LQKENI. V lost 2 bases, J lost 3 bases, and 14 bases lay in between. CDR3 nucleotides: TGTGCCAGCTCACCAGGAGCAGTAACTATCAATCAGCCCCAGCATTTT. Translated: CASSPGAVTINQPQHF.

This chain joins TRBV24-1 and TRBJ2-1; possible D gene TRBD2, 5 bases. The CDR3 length is 15 residues. V was clipped by 0 bases and J by 8 bases, with 13 bases between them. Per the germline V gene, CDR1 is KGHDR and CDR2 is SFDVKD. CDR3 nucleotides: TGTGCCACCAGTGATTTGGAGACTCCGAGGGATGAGCAGTTCTTC. It is translated as CATSDLETPRDEQFF.

The V gene is TRBV5-1, the J gene TRBJ1-2; possible D gene TRBD1, 6 bases. V was cut by 4 bases and J by 8 bases, with 15 bases left in between. CDR1 and CDR2 (germline): SGHRS, YFSETQ. The CDR3 totals 13 residues. The CDR3 nucleotides are TGCGCCAGCAGCAATCCGGCGGGGGGCGGCTACACCTTC. This encodes CASSNPAGGGYTF.

The rearrangement links TRBV11-2 to TRBJ2-1; D is unclear. Trimming pared 1 base from V and 9 bases from J, leaving 10 bases between. This CDR3 has 13 amino acids. Germline CDR1 reads SGHAT; CDR2 reads FQNNGV. The CDR3 here is CASSLGHGGEQFF. CDR3 nucleotide sequence: TGTGCCAGCAGCTTAGGCCACGGTGGTGAGCAGTTCTTC.